These T cell receptor beta chains were read from a single sample in a study of human T cells and chemical hapten exposure. Each CDR3 protein is one row after TCRdb ran MiXCR on the RACE reads. In the table there are 30,000 to 50,000 distinct CDR3 sequences, roughly 13% of which are singletons. The material sequenced was whole blood, taken in connection with sensitization to the hapten diphenylcyclopropenone (DPC). These receptors all come from a woman between 40 and 55 years old with alopecia areata. Some clones in this sample may be carry-over from other donors' samples. The CDR3 runs from the conserved cysteine through the conserved F or W. Fields, in order: CDR3 protein, CDR3 DNA, D gene, clone size, J gene, V gene. D genes are given only for firm matches. Clone sizes are given selectively: once, few, many, or a class where the clone is expanded.

CDR3aa: CASSRQGAGYTEAFF
CDR3nt: TGCGCCAGCAGCCGTCAGGGGGCGGGGTACACTGAAGCTTTCTTT
d_gene: TRBD1
abundance: .
j_gene: TRBJ1-1
v_gene: TRBV4-1

CDR3aa: CASSKIPYEQYF
CDR3nt: TGTGCCAGCTCAAAGATTCCCTACGAGCAGTACTTC
d_gene: .
abundance: few
j_gene: TRBJ2-7
v_gene: TRBV18

CDR3aa: CASSLSTGKILGGANVLTF
CDR3nt: TGTGCCAGCAGTTTATCCACAGGGAAGATCCTTGGAGGGGCCAACGTCCTGACTTTC
d_gene: .
abundance: many
j_gene: TRBJ2-6
v_gene: TRBV27

CDR3aa: CASSQDLLAGPNEQFF
CDR3nt: TGTGCCAGCAGCCAAGATCTGCTAGCGGGACCCAATGAGCAGTTCTTC
d_gene: TRBD2
abundance: medium-sized
j_gene: TRBJ2-1
v_gene: TRBV3-1

CDR3aa: CSVGTGTSGDPGFF
CDR3nt: .
d_gene: .
abundance: few
j_gene: TRBJ2-1
v_gene: TRBV29-1

CDR3aa: CASERGRGLAQYF
CDR3nt: TGTGCCAGCGAACGGGGCAGGGGGTTGGCGCAGTACTTC
d_gene: TRBD1
abundance: .
j_gene: TRBJ2-7
v_gene: TRBV2

CDR3aa: CANARTSGGQETQYF
CDR3nt: TGTGCCAACGCGAGGACTAGCGGTGGCCAAGAGACCCAGTACTTC
d_gene: TRBD2
abundance: few
j_gene: TRBJ2-5
v_gene: TRBV10-3

CDR3aa: CAISYRAMNTEAFF
CDR3nt: TGTGCCATCAGTTACAGGGCTATGAACACTGAAGCTTTCTTT
d_gene: .
abundance: .
j_gene: TRBJ1-1
v_gene: TRBV10-3

CDR3aa: CASSSRDSRIIF
CDR3nt: TGTGCCAGCAGTTCCCGGGACAGTCGAATAATCTTT
d_gene: TRBD1
abundance: few
j_gene: TRBJ1-1
v_gene: TRBV28

CDR3aa: CASRDEAKNIQYF
CDR3nt: TGTGCCAGCAGAGACGAGGCCAAAAACATTCAGTACTTC
d_gene: .
abundance: .
j_gene: TRBJ2-4
v_gene: TRBV2

CDR3aa: CASSRTGGGARETQYF
CDR3nt: TGTGCCAGCAGCCGCACCGGCGGGGGGGCCAGGGAGACCCAGTACTTC
d_gene: TRBD2
abundance: few
j_gene: TRBJ2-5
v_gene: TRBV7-2

CDR3aa: CASSETPTSRSYEQYF
CDR3nt: TGTGCCAGCAGCGAGACTCCGACTAGCCGCTCCTACGAGCAGTACTTC
d_gene: TRBD2
abundance: .
j_gene: TRBJ2-7
v_gene: TRBV4-2

CDR3aa: CSAPADTQYF
CDR3nt: TGCAGTGCCCCGGCGGATACGCAGTATTTT
d_gene: .
abundance: .
j_gene: TRBJ2-3
v_gene: TRBV20-1

CDR3aa: CASSLSGGNYGYTF
CDR3nt: TGTGCCAGCAGTTTAAGTGGGGGCAACTATGGCTACACCTTC
d_gene: .
abundance: many
j_gene: TRBJ1-2
v_gene: TRBV12-3/TRBV12-4

CDR3aa: CASSELAGGGEQYF
CDR3nt: TGTGCCAGCAGTGAACTAGCGGGAGGAGGAGAGCAGTACTTC
d_gene: TRBD2
abundance: many
j_gene: TRBJ2-7
v_gene: TRBV25-1

CDR3aa: CAGSTGGHGYTF
CDR3nt: TGTGCCGGATCGACAGGGGGCCATGGCTACACCTTC
d_gene: TRBD1
abundance: many
j_gene: TRBJ1-2
v_gene: TRBV7-9

CDR3aa: CATSDYSGSPLHF
CDR3nt: TGTGCCACCAGTGATTACAGTGGATCACCCCTCCACTTT
d_gene: .
abundance: .
j_gene: TRBJ1-6
v_gene: TRBV24-1

CDR3aa: CASSYPLAGRVADTQYF
CDR3nt: TGTGCCAGCAGTTATCCACTAGCGGGGAGGGTTGCAGATACGCAGTATTTT
d_gene: TRBD2
abundance: few
j_gene: TRBJ2-3
v_gene: TRBV28

CDR3aa: CSVTSGEGTEAFF
CDR3nt: TGCAGCGTTACGTCGGGGGAGGGGACTGAAGCTTTCTTT
d_gene: .
abundance: many
j_gene: TRBJ1-1
v_gene: TRBV29-1

CDR3aa: CSAWTSGGFTKNFEQFF
CDR3nt: TGCAGTGCTTGGACTAGCGGGGGGTTTACCAAGAATTTCGAGCAGTTCTTC
d_gene: TRBD2
abundance: many
j_gene: TRBJ2-1
v_gene: TRBV20-1

CDR3aa: CASSLFTGPRDEQYF
CDR3nt: TGTGCCAGCAGTTTATTCACAGGCCCTCGCGACGAGCAGTACTTC
d_gene: .
abundance: many
j_gene: TRBJ2-7
v_gene: TRBV28

CDR3aa: CASSDSFDEQFF
CDR3nt: TGTGCCAGCTCCGACAGCTTCGATGAGCAGTTCTTC
d_gene: .
abundance: many
j_gene: TRBJ2-1
v_gene: TRBV28

CDR3aa: CASSLAGKDEQFF
CDR3nt: TGTGCCAGCAGCTTGGCGGGTAAAGATGAGCAGTTCTTC
d_gene: .
abundance: many
j_gene: TRBJ2-1
v_gene: TRBV5-4

CDR3aa: CASSFRPAGDRDMRRGYTF
CDR3nt: TGTGCCAGCAGTTTCCGTCCAGCAGGAGATCGGGACATGCGTCGGGGCTACACCTTC
d_gene: .
abundance: .
j_gene: TRBJ1-2
v_gene: TRBV6-6